These 8 T cell receptor beta chains share one sample of origin, sequenced in a study of blood T cells in healthy people across ages. A sample-barcoded 5' primer and a J-beta primer mix were used in a second PCR of about 6 to 12 cycles. TCRdb re-called the 5' RACE reads through MiXCR, storing one row per CDR3 protein. Seen here are 550,000 to 750,000 distinct CDR3 sequences, 20% to 25% observed once, and the top ten hold 3.6%. Material for sequencing was blood. The source of these receptors is a man in his sixties or seventies in good health.

The gene calls are TRBV7-2 and TRBJ2-7; 7 nucleotides align to TRBD2. There are 14 residues in the CDR3. CDR1 is SGHTA, CDR2 FQGNSA, per germline. Trimming removed 1 base from V and 4 bases from J; junction bases left unmatched: 4. The CDR3 DNA sequence: TGTGCCAGCAGCTTAGGCAGGGAGGGTTACGAGCAGTACTTC. Its translation is CASSLGREGYEQYF. The full variable domain, rest sourced from reference TRBV7-2 and TRBJ2-7, is GAGVSQSPSNKVTEKGKDVELRCDPISGHTALYWYRQSLGQGLEFLIYFQGNSAPDKSGLPSDRFSAERTGGSVSTLTIQRTQQEDSAVYLCASSLGREGYEQYFGPGTRLTVT.

This chain joins TRBV3-1 and TRBJ1-1; 9 bases agree with TRBD1. J was trimmed by 10 bases and V by 2 bases; bases with no gene match: 5. CDR1 and CDR2 (germline): LGHDT, YNNKEL (reference sequence). This CDR3 region has 13 residues. The CDR3 DNA follows: TGTGCCAGCAGCCAAAGTGGACAGGGGATAGCTTTCTTT. Residues: CASSQSGQGIAFF.

This clonotype was seen only a few times. The CDR3 spells CASSLVAGGSPADTQYF. Written as DNA, the CDR3 is TGCGCCAGCAGCTTGGTCGCTGGCGGGAGTCCCGCAGATACGCAGTATTTT. The J gene is TRBJ2-3, the V gene TRBV5-1, with 7 bases matching TRBD2. This CDR3 comprises 17 residues. Germline V lookup: CDR1 SGHRS, CDR2 YFSETQ. V gave up 0 bases and J gave up 4 bases; unmatched junction bases: 11. Filled out from reference TRBV5-1 and TRBJ2-3, the complete variable domain reads KAGVTQTPRYLIKTRGQQVTLSCSPISGHRSVSWYQQTPGQGLQFLFEYFSETQRNKGNFPGRFSGRQFSNSRSEMNVSTLELGDSALYLCASSLVAGGSPADTQYFGPGTRLTVL.

The rearrangement uses TRBV7-8 and TRBJ2-5; D is unresolved. The DNA end favors TRBJ2-7, so the J call may be wrong. CDR1 and CDR2 from the germline V gene are SGHVS and FQNEAQ. CDR3 size: 16 residues. The CDR3 nucleotides are TGTGCCAGCAGCTCTTCTTCCGGACCGGGCAGATACGAGCAGTACTTC. This encodes CASSSSSGPGRYEQYF.

The V and J genes are TRBV6-6 and TRBJ1-6; D ambiguous. The germline V gene has CDR1 MNHNY and CDR2 SVGAGI (reference sequence). The CDR3 extends over 14 amino acids. The ends were cut back, 4 bases at V and 14 bases at J, with 18 bases in the middle. CDR3: CASSSPGERWSLHF. As DNA, the CDR3 is TGTGCCAGCAGTTCCCCGGGAGAAAGATGGTCCCTCCACTTT.

This clonotype was found a few times. This rearrangement joins TRBV6-2 or TRBV6-3 to TRBJ2-1, with D perhaps matching TRBD2 (6 bases). The CDR3 has 14 amino acids. Germline V lookup: CDR1 MNHEY, CDR2 SVGEGT. V was pared by 4 bases and J by 8 bases, with 15 bases between. CDR3 in DNA: TGTGCCAGCAGTTCCGAGTTGACTAGGGATGAGCAGTTCTTC. It specifies CASSSELTRDEQFF.

This clonotype has only a few counts. V gene TRBV20-1 combines with J gene TRBJ1-4, with D possibly being TRBD1 (6 bases). This CDR3 spans 13 amino acids. Trimming stripped 3 bases from V and 8 bases from J, with 13 bases between. Germline values: CDR1 DFQATT, CDR2 SNEGSKA (reference sequence). The CDR3 DNA sequence: TGCAGTGCTAGTCGTCAGGGGCAAGAAAAACTGTTTTTT. Protein product: CSASRQGQEKLFF.

This clonotype was seen more than once but under ten times. The chain combines TRBV20-1 with TRBJ2-3; 8 bases are a match to TRBD2. V was pared by 1 base and J by 5 bases, with 5 bases of the junction left unmatched. This CDR3 has 14 amino acids. Germline-derived CDR1 and CDR2 are DFQATT and SNEGSKA (reference sequence). The CDR3 DNA reads TGCAGTGCTAGAGCGACGGGAGGGCAAGATACGCAGTATTTT. Translating gives CSARATGGQDTQYF.